Listed below are T cell receptor beta chains from one sample, sequenced in a study of vaccination and CD4 T cells after COVID-19. Their cognate antigens are unknown. MiXCR, applied by TCRdb to the PCR reads, yields one record per CDR3 protein. The sample comprises some 7,200 distinct CDR3 sequences, around two fifths of which are singletons, and 25% rests with the top ten. The sample taken for sequencing was CD4+ T cells from blood, cultured in vitro. The receptor source for this set is a human donor in good health. Both conserved end residues are part of each CDR3. Each record gives: D gene, clone size, J gene, V gene, CDR3 DNA, CDR3 protein. The D gene is left open where the match is weak. The size field is filled for only some rows; it gives once, few, many or a size class.

TRBD1,NA,TRBJ2-2,TRBV19,TGTGCCAGTAGTACTCGGCAGTCAGGGGGCGGGACCGGGGAGCTGTTTTTT,CASSTRQSGGGTGELFF
TRBD1,NA,TRBJ2-4,TRBV7-2,TGTGCCAGCAGCTTGGGACAGGGTTTGTCCAAAAACATTCAGTACTTC,CASSLGQGLSKNIQYF
NA,NA,TRBJ1-5,TRBV20-1,TGCAGTGCTAGAGTGGGATCAAATCAGCCCCAGCATTTT,CSARVGSNQPQHF
NA,few,TRBJ1-2,TRBV4-3,TGCGCCAGCAGCCAAGATGGCGGACAGAAACCTTACGGCTACACCTTC,CASSQDGGQKPYGYTF
NA,few,TRBJ1-5,TRBV20-1,TGCAGTGCTAGAACTACCACAGGGATGATGCAGCCCCAGCATTTT,CSARTTTGMMQPQHF
NA,NA,TRBJ1-4,TRBV19,TGTGCCAGTAGTGGAGCGGGGGCTAGGGAAAAACTGTTTTTT,CASSGAGAREKLFF
NA,few,TRBJ1-2,TRBV2,TGTGCCAGCAGCCACAGGCCGAACTATGGCTACACCTTC,CASSHRPNYGYTF
NA,NA,TRBJ2-7,TRBV27,TGTGCCAACAGCCCTCCACTGCGTAGGCAGAACGAGCAGTACTTC,CANSPPLRRQNEQYF
NA,NA,TRBJ1-2,TRBV27,TGTGCCAGCACCGCCCTATCTAAGGGCGACTGCACCTTC,CASTALSKGDCTF
NA,NA,TRBJ2-3,TRBV12-3/TRBV12-4,TGTGCCAGCAGTCCGGGAGATACGCAGTATTTT,CASSPGDTQYF
NA,NA,TRBJ2-2,TRBV4-2,TGTGCCAGCAGCCAAGTTTCGCGGACGGACAACACCGGGGAGCTGTTTTTT,CASSQVSRTDNTGELFF
NA,NA,TRBJ1-3,TRBV29-1,TGCAGCGTTTCCGCAGGGGCCAACACCATATATTTT,CSVSAGANTIYF
NA,once,TRBJ2-6,TRBV6-2/TRBV6-3,TGTGCCAGCAGCCACACATCATCTGGGGCCAACGTCCTGACTTTC,CASSHTSSGANVLTF
NA,NA,TRBJ2-7,TRBV20-1,TGCAGTGCTAGTTGGCAGGGCTACGAGCAGTACTTC,CSASWQGYEQYF